Reported below is one T cell receptor beta chain. The sample originates from a study of blood T cell repertoires in COVID-19. Study information: Spain, Italy and the United States supplied samples that represented acute and convalescent COVID-19.

In the original workflow: The assay estimated nucleated cells by amplifying reference gene primers. Assay used: immunoSEQ multiplex PCR; TCRdb lists only in-frame clones, some missing. V and J calls and clone size are as listed in that table; D and trimming were resolved from the DNA. The data hold about 300,000 clones, with about 89% observed a single time. The TCR sequence derives from a man younger than 35 who had recovered from COVID-19. Material: peripheral blood.

The CDR3 DNA follows: TGTGCCAGCAGCCAGCCGGGGTCTACGACGCAGTACTTC. Its translation: CASSQPGSTTQYF. J is TRBJ2-7 and V is TRBV7-8; weak D call: TRBD2 (5 bases). CDR1 and CDR2 from the germline V gene are SGHVS and FQNEAQ. CDR3 length equals 13 residues. The ends were cut back, 5 bases at V and 9 bases at J, with 17 bases in the middle.